This TCR beta chain came from a study of long-term antiretroviral therapy in people with HIV. Study-level results: In samples taken after ART, diversity increased but remained below transplant donor control levels. HIV repertoires covered narrower CDR3 length ranges than controls did. Pre-ART-expanded clones dominated the repertoire at all time points.

Sequencing used immunoSEQ v3.0 at survey level. The data were produced by immunoSEQ multiplex PCR, yet TCRdb's version contains in-frame clones alone and is incomplete. This repertoire shows 28,000 or so clones, roughly 89% found once; its top ten account for less than 7%. Germline V gene data show CDR1 as SGHTA and CDR2 as FQGNSA. The CDR3 has 14 amino acids. V shed 5 bases, J shed 4 bases, and the junction held 5 bases outside the gene matches. On this clone: What it binds is unknown.

United States facilities provided treatment to all participants with HIV. This specimen consisted of unsorted PBMCs, obtained 0.4 years after starting antiretroviral therapy. This TCR derives from a man younger than 35 with HIV. The chain recombines TRBV7-2 with TRBJ2-1; TRBD1 aligns across 7 bases. The CDR3 bases are TGTGCCAGCAGCACGACAGGGATGTACAATGAGCAGTTCTTC. Its protein product is CASSTTGMYNEQFF.